A single sample gave rise to the 13 T cell receptor beta chains below, sequenced in a study of blood T cell repertoires in COVID-19. Sequenced by immunoSEQ multiplex PCR; TCRdb stores in-frame clones only, minus some. The data contain hundreds of thousands of clones, around 88% of them singletons. Material: peripheral blood. All receptors derive from a woman aged 45-60 years with acute or convalescent COVID-19.

This chain joins TRBV13 and TRBJ1-1; unclear D gene. Germline CDR1 and CDR2: PRHDT and FYEKMQ (reference sequence). Trimming cost V 4 bases and J 11 bases, with 14 bases left between them. CDR3 length equals 12 residues. The DNA of the CDR3 is TGTGCCAGCAGCTCCCTCTCAGCGAAGGCTTTCTTT. Its translation is CASSSLSAKAFF. The full variable domain, completed using reference TRBV13 and TRBJ1-1, is AAGVIQSPRHLIKEKRETATLKCYPIPRHDTVYWYQQGPGQDPQFLISFYEKMQSDKGSIPDRFSAQQFSDYHSELNMSSLELGDSALYFCASSSLSAKAFFGQGTRLTVV.

J is TRBJ2-1 and V is TRBV4-2, with no clear D. Germline V gene sequence: CDR1 LGHNA, CDR2 YNFKEQ. Trimming pared 0 bases from V and 0 bases from J, leaving 9 bases between. The CDR3 extends over 16 amino acids. The CDR3, as DNA: TGTGCCAGCAGCCAAGATCCTACCCCCTCCTACAATGAGCAGTTCTTC. It codes for CASSQDPTPSYNEQFF.

This rearrangement joins TRBV15 to TRBJ2-7; D gene unclear. V was pared by 0 bases and J by 1 base, with 7 bases between. The CDR3 spans 14 residues. Germline V lookup: CDR1 LNHNV, CDR2 YYDKDF (reference sequence). Written as DNA, the CDR3 is TGTGCCACCAGCAGAGATGGCAGGTCCTACGAGCAGTACTTC. Amino acid sequence: CATSRDGRSYEQYF. The full variable domain, rest sourced from reference TRBV15 and TRBJ2-7, is DAMVIQNPRYQVTQFGKPVTLSCSQTLNHNVMYWYQQKSSQAPKLLFHYYDKDFNNEADTPDNFQSRRPNTSFCFLDIRSPGLGDTAMYLCATSRDGRSYEQYFGPGTRLTVT.

The rearrangement uses TRBV19 and TRBJ1-2; weak D call: TRBD1 (6 bases). The CDR3 has 13 residues. The germline V gene encodes CDR1 LNHDA and CDR2 SQIVND (reference sequence). Trimming removed 3 bases from V and 8 bases from J, with 13 bases in between. DNA of the CDR3: TGTGCCAGTAGTATGGTACGGGGGGGCGGCTACACCTTC. It encodes CASSMVRGGGYTF.

This clone occurred once. The chain recombines TRBV19 with TRBJ2-5; TRBD1 agrees at 7 bases. Per the germline V gene, CDR1 is LNHDA and CDR2 is SQIVND (reference sequence). V lost 3 bases and J lost 4; bases outside the gene matches: 8. This CDR3 comprises 15 residues. CDR3 in DNA: TGTGCCAGTAGTATCTCAGGGGGTAGTACAGAGACCCAGTACTTC. Translated: CASSISGGSTETQYF.

The V and J genes are TRBV2 and TRBJ1-1; possible D gene TRBD1, 5 bases. Trimming cost V 6 bases and J 1 base, with 12 bases left between them. CDR1 SNHLY and CDR2 FYNNEI come from the germline V gene. CDR3 length equals 14 residues. CDR3 in DNA: TGTGCCAGCAGGGGACTTATCAGGAACACTGAAGCTTTCTTT. Translated, it gives CASRGLIRNTEAFF.

This rearrangement joins TRBV18 to TRBJ1-4; D is possibly TRBD1 (5 bases). Looked up from germline, CDR1 is KGHSH and CDR2 is LQKENI. The V end lost 3 bases, the J end lost 3 bases, and 8 bases lay between the germline ends. The CDR3 length is 14 residues. CDR3 sequence (DNA): TGTGCCAGCTCACCCCAGACAGCTAATGAAAAACTGTTTTTT. Protein: CASSPQTANEKLFF.

The genes are TRBV3-1 (or the pseudogene TRBV3-2) and TRBJ2-2, with 9 bases identical to TRBD1. This CDR3 has 16 residues. In germline, CDR1 is LGHDT, CDR2 YNNKEL (reference sequence). With V trimmed by 0 bases and J by 7 bases, 6 bases remained unmatched. CDR3: CASSQERTGDIGELFF. CDR3 DNA sequence: TGTGCCAGCAGCCAAGAAAGGACAGGGGATATCGGGGAGCTGTTTTTT.

J is TRBJ2-1 and V is TRBV29-1; 7 bases map to TRBD2. The CDR3 extends over 14 amino acids. Germline loops: CDR1 SQVTM, CDR2 ANQGSEA. V lost 4 bases, J lost 4 bases, and 7 bases stayed unmatched. Written as DNA, the CDR3 is TGCAGCGTTGGTAGCGTTAGCGGGTACAATGAGCAGTTCTTC. Protein: CSVGSVSGYNEQFF.

The chain employs TRBV9 and TRBJ1-1; no clear D. The CDR3 extends over 13 amino acids. Trimming pared 4 bases from V and 4 bases from J, leaving 11 bases between. CDR1 SGDLS and CDR2 YYNGEE come from the germline V gene. CDR3 bases: TGTGCCAGCAGCCCCCCCGGAGGCACTGAAGCTTTCTTT. Translated, it gives CASSPPGGTEAFF.

The V and J genes are TRBV29-1 and TRBJ2-7; 7 bases map to TRBD2. The CDR3 totals 14 residues. Germline V gene data show CDR1 as SQVTM and CDR2 as ANQGSEA. V gave up 4 bases and J gave up 0 bases; unmatched junction bases: 6. The CDR3 nucleotides read TGCAGCGTTGTTGGGACTACGAGCTCCTACGAGCAGTACTTC. This codes for CSVVGTTSSYEQYF.

This chain joins TRBV25-1 and TRBJ1-2, with 7 bases identical to TRBD1. Germline V CDR1 and CDR2: MGHDK, SYGVNS. The CDR3 is made up of 14 amino acids. The ends lost 5 bases at V and 7 bases at J; junction bases unmatched: 10. As DNA, the CDR3 is TGTGCCAGCAGTAAGACGGGACAGAAAATTGGCTACACCTTC. This sequence encodes CASSKTGQKIGYTF.

This chain connects TRBV7-2 to TRBJ2-7, with 8 bases matching TRBD1. CDR1 and CDR2 (germline): SGHTA, FQGNSA. CDR3 size: 12 residues. V dropped 5 bases and J dropped 5; count of bases not matched to a gene: 2. Here the CDR3 reads CASSAQGDEQYF. The CDR3 DNA reads TGTGCCAGCAGCGCACAGGGGGACGAGCAGTACTTC. Combining the CDR3 with reference TRBV7-2 and TRBJ2-7 gives the whole variable domain GAGVSQSPSNKVTEKGKDVELRCDPISGHTALYWYRQSLGQGLEFLIYFQGNSAPDKSGLPSDRFSAERTGGSVSTLTIQRTQQEDSAVYLCASSAQGDEQYFGPGTRLTVT.